This TCR beta chain was identified in a study of siplizumab effects on memory and regulatory T cells. Study results and limitations: Naive or memory phenotype assignment was not possible for roughly 80-95% of proliferating CD4+ or CD8+ clones. The naive T cell population seemed more diverse than memory cells and seemed a major contributor to the alloresponse. Relative to controls at 26.9%, mappable alloreactive CD4+ clones exhibited a mean Treg-derived proportion of approximately 70% with siplizumab. Poor capture below about 10^-5 frequency left most alloreactive clones unmapped to unstimulated subsets.

Profiled with immunoSEQ multiplex PCR; TCRdb holds only in-frame clones, not every one. The sample carries about 100,000 clones, approximately 91% recorded once. The junction had 13 bases not matched to a gene; V was cut back by 7 bases and J by 4 bases. This CDR3 spans 15 amino acids. CDR1 and CDR2 (germline): SQVTM, ANQGSEA. About this clone: Its specificity is unknown.

This clonotype was obtained from a human donor in good health. The material sequenced was CD4+ T cells sorted from blood. The chain is built from TRBV29-1 and TRBJ2-3; 8 nucleotides line up with TRBD2. CDR3 DNA: TGCAGCGCGGTCGCGGGGGGCGCGATCGCAGATACGCAGTATTTT. Translation: CSAVAGGAIADTQYF.